This T cell receptor beta chain was sequenced in a study of cytomegalovirus exposure and HLA in healthy donors. Data came from immunoSEQ multiplex PCR; TCRdb stores just in-frame clones and leaves some out. The table shows about 360,000 clones, with 86% occurring only once. The donors were members of the validation cohort comprising about 120 subjects, separate from the roughly 730-subject first cohort. CDR1 is SGHTA, CDR2 FQGTGA, per germline. This CDR3 is 11 amino acids long. V lost 5 bases and J 8 bases, leaving 9 bases between the germline ends. The chain recombines TRBV7-3 with TRBJ2-5; D is unresolved. The sequencing sample was made of PBMCs. This clonotype was sampled from a woman aged 18-30 years in good health and CMV-seronegative. The CDR3 protein is CASSPPSTQYF. CDR3 nucleotide sequence: TGTGCCAGCAGCCCCCCGTCCACCCAGTACTTC.